The 17 T cell receptor beta chains reported below all come from one sample, sequenced in a study of identifying expanded T cells in peripheral blood. Data came from immunoSEQ multiplex PCR; TCRdb stores just in-frame clones and leaves some out. This sample has about 120,000 clones, with around four fifths found just once. What was sequenced was blood. These receptors all come from a person aged 18 to 70 in good health.

The DNA for the CDR3 is TGTGCTAGTGGTTCATACTTGGATGCCGAGCAGTACTTC. Translated: CASGSYLDAEQYF. The chain is built from TRBV12-5 and TRBJ2-7; no firm D call. With 4 bases removed from V and 6 bases from J, the gap between germline ends came to 13 bases. The length of the CDR3 is 13 residues. Germline V gene data show CDR1 as LGHNT and CDR2 as FRNRAP.

This chain uses TRBV6-5 with TRBJ1-1, with TRBD1 matching 7 bases. CDR1 and CDR2 from the germline V gene are MNHEY and SVGAGI. The CDR3 totals 13 residues. V shed 6 bases, J shed 4 bases, and the junction held 5 bases outside the gene matches. As DNA, the CDR3 is TGTGCCAGCAGACAGGGGTTGGTCACTGAAGCTTTCTTT. It codes for CASRQGLVTEAFF.

The chain employs TRBV10-3 and TRBJ1-5; D is undetermined. From germline, CDR1 is ENHRY and CDR2 SYGVKD. Trimming pared 0 bases from V and 0 bases from J, leaving 30 bases between. The CDR3 extends over 23 amino acids. CDR3 coding DNA: TGTGCCATCAGTGAGTCCCCCCTCATCCGAACTGGACCCCACACTTATAGCAATCAGCCCCAGCATTTT. Its translation: CAISESPLIRTGPHTYSNQPQHF.

In this sample, this clone is medium-sized. The J gene is TRBJ2-2, the V gene TRBV9; 10 bases are shared with TRBD1. The V segment lost 4 bases and the J segment 6 bases; nucleotides outside the gene matches: 21. From germline, CDR1 is SGDLS and CDR2 YYNGEE. The CDR3 covers 20 residues. Written as DNA, the CDR3 is TGTGCCAGCAGCTCGCGGCCTCGGGACAGGGGTTTGGGTTCGGCCGGGGAGCTGTTTTTT. Translating gives CASSSRPRDRGLGSAGELFF. Complete variable domain (other parts from reference TRBV9 and TRBJ2-2): DSGVTQTPKHLITATGQRVTLRCSPRSGDLSVYWYQQSLDQGLQFLIQYYNGEERAKGNILERFSAQQFPDLHSELNLSSLELGDSALYFCASSSRPRDRGLGSAGELFFGEGSRLTVL.

The chain joins TRBV4-2 to TRBJ1-5; possibly TRBD1 for D (6 bases). Germline V gives CDR1 LGHNA, CDR2 YNFKEQ. The CDR3 is made up of 24 amino acids. Trimming stripped 1 base from V and 0 bases from J, with 34 bases between. As DNA, the CDR3 is TGTGCCAGCAGCCAAGCGTGGGGGCAGGCCCTACTTGGGGGACCTAAACATAGCAATCAGCCCCAGCATTTT. It encodes CASSQAWGQALLGGPKHSNQPQHF.

This sequence joins TRBV6-5 and TRBJ1-1; D may be TRBD1 (6 bases). From germline, CDR1 is MNHEY and CDR2 SVGAGI. Trimming stripped 2 bases from V and 4 bases from J, with 11 bases between. The CDR3 has 14 amino acids. The CDR3 reads CASSYTGRGTEAFF. DNA for the CDR3: TGTGCCAGCAGTTACACAGGGAGGGGCACTGAAGCTTTCTTT.

The genes are TRBV18 and TRBJ2-7; a weak D match, TRBD1 (5 bases). The germline gives CDR1 KGHSH, CDR2 LQKENI. This CDR3 has 14 residues. Trimming took off 3 bases at V and 4 bases at J, with 13 bases between the two ends. CDR3: CASSPQTEKYEQYF. The CDR3, as DNA: TGTGCCAGCTCACCCCAGACAGAGAAATACGAGCAGTACTTC.

The chain uses TRBV19 and TRBJ1-2; possible D gene TRBD1, 6 bases. Trimming left V 4 bases short and J 3 bases short, with 21 bases between. Germline CDR1 and CDR2: LNHDA and SQIVND (reference sequence). There are 17 residues in the CDR3. CDR3 residues: CASSTPVDRASHYGYTF. In DNA form, the CDR3 reads TGTGCCAGTAGTACCCCCGTGGACAGAGCTAGTCACTATGGCTACACCTTC.

The J gene is TRBJ1-1, the V gene TRBV19, with D unclear. In germline, CDR1 is LNHDA, CDR2 SQIVND (reference sequence). The length of the CDR3 is 13 residues. Trimming removed 10 bases from V and 0 bases from J, with 12 bases in between. The DNA for the CDR3 is TGTGCCACCCGTTACAACATGAACACTGAAGCTTTCTTT. Translating gives CATRYNMNTEAFF.

The gene calls are TRBV5-1 and TRBJ1-1; D might be TRBD1 (5 bases). With 4 bases removed from V and 8 bases from J, the gap between germline ends came to 15 bases. This CDR3 is built from 13 residues. Germline CDR1 reads SGHRS; CDR2 reads YFSETQ. The CDR3 protein is CASSLGDLPEAFF. CDR3 DNA sequence: TGCGCCAGCAGCCTTGGGGACTTACCCGAAGCTTTCTTT.

The V gene is TRBV5-1, the J gene TRBJ1-1; no reliable D call. The CDR3 sequence is 13 residues long. Trimming cost V 4 bases and J 6 bases, with 13 bases left between them. CDR1 and CDR2 (germline): SGHRS, YFSETQ. The CDR3: CASSIGKGSEAFF. For the CDR3, the DNA is TGCGCCAGCAGCATAGGAAAAGGTTCTGAAGCTTTCTTT.

This chain links TRBV19 with TRBJ2-7; the D is unclear. V lost 2 bases, J lost 7 bases, and 12 bases lay in between. CDR1 is LNHDA, CDR2 SQIVND, per germline (reference sequence). This CDR3 region has 13 residues. In DNA form, the CDR3 reads TGTGCCAGTAGTATAATCACGAATACAGAGCAGTACTTC. It translates to CASSIITNTEQYF. Full variable domain (missing parts from reference TRBV19 and TRBJ2-7): DGGITQSPKYLFRKEGQNVTLSCEQNLNHDAMYWYRQDPGQGLRLIYYSQIVNDFQKGDIAEGYSVSREKKESFPLTVTSAQKNPTAFYLCASSIITNTEQYFGPGTRLTVT.

The rearrangement links TRBV7-9 to TRBJ1-3; D is unresolved. The V gene's germline CDR1 is SEHNR and CDR2 FQNEAQ (reference sequence). This CDR3 comprises 14 residues. Trimming took off 4 bases at V and 4 bases at J, with 11 bases between the two ends. CDR3 in DNA: TGTGCCAGCAGCTACGCCAAGGTCGGAAACACCATATATTTT. Translating it yields CASSYAKVGNTIYF.

This clone was observed at least ten times. The genes are TRBV11-3 and TRBJ1-4; D not resolved. This CDR3 spans 11 amino acids. The germline gives CDR1 SGHNT, CDR2 YENEEA. V was trimmed by 5 bases and J by 8 bases, leaving 6 bases between them. As DNA, the CDR3 is TGTGCCAGCAGCCAAACCGAAAAACTGTTTTTT. It translates to CASSQTEKLFF.

The rearrangement joins TRBV11-2 to TRBJ1-3; D gene ambiguous. This CDR3 region has 16 residues. Deletions cut 2 bases from V and 4 bases from J, with 15 bases between. CDR1 SGHAT and CDR2 FQNNGV come from the germline V gene. The CDR3 DNA reads as TGTGCCAGCAGCTTACATGTGGAGAGTGGGGGAAACACCATATATTTT. Amino acids: CASSLHVESGGNTIYF.

This sequence joins TRBV9 and TRBJ2-6, with 9 bases lining up with TRBD1. The CDR3 runs to 21 residues. Germline V lookup: CDR1 SGDLS, CDR2 YYNGEE. The V gene end was trimmed by 0 bases and the J gene end by 4 bases; junction bases not matched to a gene: 17. The DNA of the CDR3 is TGTGCCAGCAGCGTAGTTAGCTTTGGGACAGGGAAGACCAGGGGGGCCAACGTCCTGACTTTC. As protein: CASSVVSFGTGKTRGANVLTF.

This chain uses TRBV10-1 with TRBJ1-1; D uncertain. V dropped 8 bases and J dropped 6 bases, with 10 bases sitting between them. The CDR3 covers 11 residues. Germline loops: CDR1 WNHNN, CDR2 SYGVQD (reference sequence). The CDR3 DNA follows: TGCGCCAGCGTCGGCCCGTCTGAAGCTTTCTTT. Translated, it gives CASVGPSEAFF.